The rows below give T cell receptor beta chains drawn from one sample of a study of shared clonotypes between healthy human individuals. Measured with immunoSEQ multiplex PCR; TCRdb has only the in-frame clones, and not every one. This sample has 2 million to 2.5 million clones; under 95% occur once, and the top ten carry about 1.8%. The specimen sequenced was naive CD8+ T cells from PBMCs. The receptors here all came from a man between 18 and 35 years old in good health. Some clones in this sample may be carry-over from other donors' samples. The CDR3 runs from the conserved cysteine through the conserved F or W. A D gene is named only where the DNA matches it firmly. Clone size is given for some rows only: seen once, a few or many times, or a class if the clone is expanded.

>TRBJ2-7|-|-|TRBV7-9
CASSLNMGEQYF
TGTGCCAGCAGCTTAAATATGGGCGAGCAGTACTTC
>TRBJ1-2|-|-|TRBV27
CASSFSGNYGYTF
TGTGCCAGCAGTTTTTCAGGGAACTATGGCTACACCTTC
>TRBJ2-7|-|-|TRBV5-1
CASSTSMTGISYEQYF
TGCGCCAGCAGCACGAGCATGACAGGTATTTCCTACGAGCAGTACTTC
>TRBJ1-1|-|-|TRBV11-2
CASSLGGLNTEAFF
TGTGCCAGCAGCTTAGGGGGCTTGAACACTGAAGCTTTCTTT
>TRBJ2-7|many|-|TRBV27
CASSLGQTYEQYF
TGTGCCAGCAGTTTAGGACAGACCTACGAGCAGTACTTC
>TRBJ2-2|-|-|TRBV25-1
CASSEVGSWELFF
TGTGCCAGCAGTGAAGTGGGATCCTGGGAGCTGTTTTTT
>TRBJ1-1|-|-|TRBV27
CASSYYSRGTEAFF
TGTGCCAGCAGTTACTACTCCCGGGGCACTGAAGCTTTCTTT
>TRBJ1-1|-|TRBD1|TRBV27
CASSLVGGASEAFF
TGTGCCAGCAGCCTGGTAGGGGGCGCTTCTGAAGCTTTCTTT
>TRBJ2-1|-|-|TRBV28
CASRAQPQSYNEQFF
TGTGCCAGCAGGGCGCAGCCCCAATCCTACAATGAGCAGTTCTTC
>TRBJ1-5|-|-|TRBV10-3
CAISAASNQPQHF
TGTGCCATCAGTGCCGCTAGCAATCAGCCCCAGCATTTT
>TRBJ2-1|-|TRBD2|TRBV11-3
CASSLELPGGSYNEQFF
TGTGCCAGCAGCTTAGAGCTTCCGGGAGGCTCCTACAATGAGCAGTTCTTC
>TRBJ2-7|once|-|TRBV19
CASSIDPEDYEQYF
TGTGCCAGTAGTATAGATCCGGAAGACTACGAGCAGTACTTC
>TRBJ2-5|-|-|TRBV2
CAILSLREETQYF
TGTGCCATCCTGTCTTTGCGGGAAGAGACCCAGTACTTC
>TRBJ2-7|-|-|TRBV28
CASRPPEPGRYEQYF
TGTGCCAGCCGGCCCCCGGAGCCAGGGAGGTACGAGCAGTACTTC
>TRBJ1-5|-|-|TRBV27
CASKAEGVNQPQHF
TGTGCCAGCAAAGCGGAAGGGGTTAATCAGCCCCAGCATTTT
>TRBJ2-1|-|TRBD2|TRBV25-1
CASSGLAGPHNEQFF
TGTGCCAGCAGTGGTCTAGCGGGCCCCCACAATGAGCAGTTCTTC
>TRBJ2-1|-|-|TRBV19
CASSIFNNEQFF
TGTGCCAGTAGTATTTTTAACAATGAGCAGTTCTTC
>TRBJ2-2|-|TRBD2|TRBV9
CASSTASGSTGELFF
TGTGCCAGCAGCACGGCTAGCGGGAGTACCGGGGAGCTGTTTTTT
>TRBJ2-7|-|TRBD2|TRBV5-1
CASSPTSGRYYEQYF
TGCGCCAGCAGTCCGACTAGCGGGAGGTACTACGAGCAGTACTTC
>TRBJ1-2|-|-|TRBV28
CASSLYPMFYGYTF
TGTGCCAGCAGTTTATACCCGATGTTCTATGGCTACACCTTC
>TRBJ1-2|-|TRBD1|TRBV5-4
CASSLLGQIYYGYTF
TGTGCCAGCAGCTTGTTGGGACAGATTTACTATGGCTACACCTTC
>TRBJ2-1|-|TRBD1|TRBV6-5
CASSTGTGIYEQFF
TGTGCCAGCAGTACCGGGACAGGGATCTATGAGCAGTTCTTC
>TRBJ1-1|-|-|TRBV5-5
CASSLVPGTTTEAFF
TGTGCCAGCAGCTTGGTCCCAGGGACGACCACTGAAGCTTTCTTT
>TRBJ1-2|-|TRBD1|TRBV27
CASSQTQTGAGGYTF
TGTGCCAGCAGTCAGACCCAAACAGGGGCGGGTGGCTACACCTTC
>TRBJ2-7|-|-|TRBV7-8
CASSPSTYEQYF
TGTGCCAGCAGCCCCTCTACCTACGAGCAGTACTTC
>TRBJ2-4|-|TRBD1|TRBV19
CASTGTEGAIQYF
TGTGCCAGTACAGGGACAGAAGGGGCCATTCAGTACTTC
>TRBJ2-7|-|TRBD2|TRBV15
CATSGGERQYF
TGTGCCACCAGCGGGGGGGAGAGGCAGTACTTC
>TRBJ1-1|-|TRBD1|TRBV28
CASSLTGDSTEAFF
TGTGCCAGCAGCCTGACAGGGGATAGCACTGAAGCTTTCTTT
>TRBJ1-1|-|TRBD1|TRBV27
CASAPGGSTEAFF
TGTGCCAGCGCGCCAGGGGGCTCCACTGAAGCTTTCTTT
>TRBJ2-7|once|-|TRBV6-5
CASRHDRRAYEQYF
TGTGCCAGCAGGCACGACCGGAGGGCCTACGAGCAGTACTTC
>TRBJ1-4|-|TRBD1|TRBV6-5
CASSDRGLSEKLFF
TGTGCCAGCAGCGACAGGGGGCTTAGTGAAAAACTGTTTTTT
>TRBJ1-5|-|-|TRBV21-1
CASSRRVTARGWPQHF
TGTGCCAGCAGCAGACGAGTCACTGCCCGGGGTTGGCCCCAGCATTTT
>TRBJ2-1|-|TRBD2|TRBV7-9
CAGGLAGIYNEQFF
TGTGCCGGAGGACTAGCGGGAATCTACAATGAGCAGTTCTTC
>TRBJ2-7|-|TRBD1|TRBV10-3
CAIQGAISYEQYF
TGTGCCATACAGGGGGCAATCTCCTACGAGCAGTACTTC
>TRBJ1-1|once|TRBD1|TRBV10-2
CASRTTGGRRTEAFF
TGCGCCAGCAGAACAACAGGGGGCCGGCGGACTGAAGCTTTCTTT
>TRBJ2-7|-|-|TRBV6-5
CASSYERTDYEQYF
TGTGCCAGCAGTTACGAACGGACCGATTACGAGCAGTACTTC
>TRBJ2-4|-|-|TRBV6-6
CASSARGGENIQYF
TGTGCCAGCAGTGCCCGAGGGGGTGAAAACATTCAGTACTTC
>TRBJ2-1|-|-|TRBV9
CASSGTGSLGNEQFF
TGTGCCAGCAGCGGGACCGGGAGCCTAGGAAATGAGCAGTTCTTC
>TRBJ1-2|-|-|TRBV27
CASKLHVYGYTF
TGTGCCAGCAAACTACATGTCTATGGCTACACCTTC
>TRBJ2-7|-|-|TRBV19
CASSSRQTSSYEQYF
TGTGCCAGTAGTTCAAGACAGACCAGCTCCTACGAGCAGTACTTC
>TRBJ2-4|-|TRBD2|TRBV27
CASSLFPGLEGNIQYF
TGTGCCAGCAGTTTATTTCCTGGACTAGAGGGGAACATTCAGTACTTC
>TRBJ1-1|-|TRBD1|TRBV6-5
CASSYSNQGAGEAFF
TGTGCCAGCAGTTACTCGAACCAGGGGGCTGGTGAAGCTTTCTTT
>TRBJ2-7|-|-|TRBV28
CASSHSADRVREQYF
TGTGCCAGCAGCCACTCAGCGGACCGTGTACGCGAGCAGTACTTC
>TRBJ1-1|-|-|TRBV6-5
CASSLDMNTEAFF
TGTGCCAGCAGTTTGGACATGAACACTGAAGCTTTCTTT
>TRBJ2-7|-|-|TRBV5-6
CASSSGQTPYEQYF
TGTGCCAGCAGCTCGGGACAAACCCCCTACGAGCAGTACTTC
>TRBJ2-5|-|TRBD2|TRBV7-3
CASSLTGRGYQETQYF
TGTGCCAGCAGCTTAACAGGGCGGGGGTACCAAGAGACCCAGTACTTC
>TRBJ2-1|-|-|TRBV9
CASSSGDPEQFF
TGTGCCAGCAGCTCAGGGGACCCTGAGCAGTTCTTC
>TRBJ2-7|-|-|TRBV29-1
CSVEDIGGTGYEQYF
TGCAGCGTTGAAGATATCGGCGGGACCGGCTACGAGCAGTACTTC
>TRBJ1-2|-|-|TRBV7-2
CASSPFAANYGYTF
TGTGCCAGCAGCCCGTTTGCCGCTAACTATGGCTACACCTTC
>TRBJ2-2|-|-|TRBV5-4
CASSPLAGVVLDTGELFF
TGTGCCAGCAGCCCCCTCGCCGGGGTTGTTTTGGACACCGGGGAGCTGTTTTTT
>TRBJ2-7|-|-|TRBV27
CASSLSPYPSSYEQYF
TGTGCCAGCAGTTTATCTCCCTACCCGAGCTCCTACGAGCAGTACTTC
>TRBJ2-7|once|-|TRBV27
CASSLYGEQYF
TGTGCCAGCAGTTTGTATGGCGAGCAGTACTTC
>TRBJ2-2|few|TRBD2|TRBV2
CASRAGLASSTGELFF
TGTGCCAGCAGGGCGGGACTAGCGAGTAGCACCGGGGAGCTGTTTTTT
>TRBJ2-7|-|-|TRBV5-1
CASRAGDSYEQYF
TGCGCCAGCCGCGCCGGGGATAGCTACGAGCAGTACTTC